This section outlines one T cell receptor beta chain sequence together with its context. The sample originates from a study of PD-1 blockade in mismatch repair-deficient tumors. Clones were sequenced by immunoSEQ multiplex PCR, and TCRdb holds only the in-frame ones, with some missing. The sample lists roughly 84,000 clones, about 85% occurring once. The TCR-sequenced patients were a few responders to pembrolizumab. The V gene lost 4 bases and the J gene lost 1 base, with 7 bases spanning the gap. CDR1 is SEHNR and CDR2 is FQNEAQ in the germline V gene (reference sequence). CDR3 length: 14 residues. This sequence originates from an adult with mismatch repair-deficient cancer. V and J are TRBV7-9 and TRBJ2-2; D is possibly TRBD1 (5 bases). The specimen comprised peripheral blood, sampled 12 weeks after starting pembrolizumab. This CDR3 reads CASSSQGNTGELFF. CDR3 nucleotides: TGTGCCAGCAGCTCCCAGGGGAACACCGGGGAGCTGTTTTTT.